The rows below give T cell receptor beta chains drawn from one sample of a study of neurological immune-mediated disorders. From the 5' RACE reads, TCRdb called clonotypes with MiXCR, one entry per CDR3 protein. This table holds about 40,000 distinct CDR3 sequences, approximately 14% found once. The specimen was PBMCs. The receptors derive from a woman aged 45-65 years with HTLV-1-associated myelopathy (HAM/TSP). Each CDR3 is given with its conserved first and last residue.

V gene: TRBV5-4
J gene: TRBJ2-1
CDR3 protein: CASSRTGGWNEQFF

V gene: TRBV5-1
J gene: TRBJ2-7
CDR3 protein: CASRDGQGLSYEQYF

V gene: TRBV12-3/TRBV12-4
J gene: TRBJ2-7
CDR3 protein: CASHRQGAREQYF

V gene: TRBV7-2
J gene: TRBJ1-4
CDR3 protein: CASSTDRYNEKLFF

V gene: TRBV4-2
J gene: TRBJ1-2
CDR3 protein: CASSQEITTNYGYTF

V gene: TRBV29-1
J gene: TRBJ1-5
CDR3 protein: CSVLRGGADSNQPQHF

V gene: TRBV6-5
J gene: TRBJ1-2
CDR3 protein: CASSSGTFYGYTF

V gene: TRBV6-2/TRBV6-3
J gene: TRBJ2-3
CDR3 protein: CASSYSSDTQYF

V gene: TRBV5-1
J gene: TRBJ1-5
CDR3 protein: CASSLGVNQPQHF

V gene: TRBV10-2
J gene: TRBJ1-2
CDR3 protein: CASSESMTANYGYTF

V gene: TRBV3-1
J gene: TRBJ1-5
CDR3 protein: CASSQDATTNQPQHF

V gene: TRBV4-3
J gene: TRBJ2-7
CDR3 protein: CASSQDLSPHEQYF

V gene: TRBV4-3
J gene: TRBJ1-2
CDR3 protein: CASSQDLTGRYGYTF

V gene: TRBV7-2
J gene: TRBJ2-3
CDR3 protein: CASSLVPSPTDTQYF

V gene: TRBV6-5
J gene: TRBJ1-3
CDR3 protein: CASSRDRGRNTIYF

V gene: TRBV27
J gene: TRBJ2-1
CDR3 protein: CASSLGGTGASEFF

V gene: TRBV12-3/TRBV12-4
J gene: TRBJ1-6
CDR3 protein: CASSGVSSGPLHF

V gene: TRBV29-1
J gene: TRBJ1-1
CDR3 protein: CSVETPGGRTEAFF

V gene: TRBV7-2
J gene: TRBJ2-1
CDR3 protein: CASSPAGGFYNEQFF

V gene: TRBV6-4
J gene: TRBJ2-5
CDR3 protein: CASSDSAVGSLYF

V gene: TRBV24-1
J gene: TRBJ2-1
CDR3 protein: CATSDPTLGYNEQFF

V gene: TRBV9
J gene: TRBJ2-3
CDR3 protein: CASSVTGGAAVDTQYF

V gene: TRBV6-1
J gene: TRBJ1-5
CDR3 protein: CASSETSNQPQHF

V gene: TRBV5-1
J gene: TRBJ2-3
CDR3 protein: CASSLERVDTQYF

V gene: TRBV20-1
J gene: TRBJ2-3
CDR3 protein: CSACRQLGTDTQYF

V gene: TRBV12-3/TRBV12-4
J gene: TRBJ1-1
CDR3 protein: CASSFPGTEAFF

V gene: TRBV5-1
J gene: TRBJ1-5
CDR3 protein: CASSLDSSLAGTQHF